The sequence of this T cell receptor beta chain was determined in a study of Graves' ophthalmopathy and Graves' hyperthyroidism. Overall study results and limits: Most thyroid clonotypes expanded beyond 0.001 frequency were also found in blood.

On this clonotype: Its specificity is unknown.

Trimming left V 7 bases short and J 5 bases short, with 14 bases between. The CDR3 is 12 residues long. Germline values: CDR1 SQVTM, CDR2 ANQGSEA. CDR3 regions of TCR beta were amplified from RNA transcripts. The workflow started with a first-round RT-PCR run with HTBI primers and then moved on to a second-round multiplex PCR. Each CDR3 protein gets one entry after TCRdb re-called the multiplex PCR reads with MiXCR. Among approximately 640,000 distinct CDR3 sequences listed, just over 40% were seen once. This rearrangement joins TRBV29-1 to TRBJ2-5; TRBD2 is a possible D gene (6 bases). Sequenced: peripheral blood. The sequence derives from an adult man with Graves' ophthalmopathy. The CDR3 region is CSALGGEETQYF. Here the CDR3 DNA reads TGCAGCGCTTTGGGGGGAGAGGAGACCCAGTACTTC.